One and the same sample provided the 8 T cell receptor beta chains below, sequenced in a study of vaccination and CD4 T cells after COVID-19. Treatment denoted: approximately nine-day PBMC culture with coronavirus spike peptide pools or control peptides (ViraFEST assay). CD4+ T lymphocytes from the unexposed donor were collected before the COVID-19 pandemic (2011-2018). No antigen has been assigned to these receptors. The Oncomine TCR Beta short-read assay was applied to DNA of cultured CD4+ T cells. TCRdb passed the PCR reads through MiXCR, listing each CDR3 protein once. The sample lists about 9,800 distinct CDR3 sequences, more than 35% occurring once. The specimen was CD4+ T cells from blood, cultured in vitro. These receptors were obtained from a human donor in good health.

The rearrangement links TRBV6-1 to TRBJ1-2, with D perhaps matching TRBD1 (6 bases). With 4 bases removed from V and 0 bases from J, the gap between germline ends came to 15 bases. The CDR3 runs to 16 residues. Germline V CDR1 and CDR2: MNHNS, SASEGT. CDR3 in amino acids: CASSVLRDTSNYGYTF. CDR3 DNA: TGTGCCAGCAGTGTCCTACGGGACACATCTAACTATGGCTACACCTTC.

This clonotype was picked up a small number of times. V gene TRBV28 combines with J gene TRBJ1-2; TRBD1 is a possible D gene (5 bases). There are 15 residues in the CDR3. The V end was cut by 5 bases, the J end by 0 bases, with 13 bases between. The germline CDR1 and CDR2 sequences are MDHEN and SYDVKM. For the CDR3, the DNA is TGTGCCAGCAGTGGCCTTGGGGGTACTAACTATGGCTACACCTTC. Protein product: CASSGLGGTNYGYTF.

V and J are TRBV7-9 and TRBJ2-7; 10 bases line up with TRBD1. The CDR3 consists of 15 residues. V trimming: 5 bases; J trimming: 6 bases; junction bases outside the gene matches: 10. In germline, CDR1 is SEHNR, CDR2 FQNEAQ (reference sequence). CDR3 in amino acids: CASSTLGQGTSEQYF. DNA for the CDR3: TGTGCCAGCAGCACCCTGGGACAGGGGACCAGCGAGCAGTACTTC. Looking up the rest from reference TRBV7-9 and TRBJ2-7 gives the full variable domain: DTGVSQNPRHKITKRGQNVTFRCDPISEHNRLYWYRQTLGQGPEFLTYFQNEAQLEKSRLLSDRFSAERPKGSFSTLEIQRTEQGDSAMYLCASSTLGQGTSEQYFGPGTRLTVT.

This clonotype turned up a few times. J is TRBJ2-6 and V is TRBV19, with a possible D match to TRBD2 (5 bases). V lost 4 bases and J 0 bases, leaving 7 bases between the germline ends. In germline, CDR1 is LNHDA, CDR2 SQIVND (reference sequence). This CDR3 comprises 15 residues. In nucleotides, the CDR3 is TGTGCCAGTAGTAACCGGGGCTCTGGGGCCAACGTCCTGACTTTC. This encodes CASSNRGSGANVLTF.

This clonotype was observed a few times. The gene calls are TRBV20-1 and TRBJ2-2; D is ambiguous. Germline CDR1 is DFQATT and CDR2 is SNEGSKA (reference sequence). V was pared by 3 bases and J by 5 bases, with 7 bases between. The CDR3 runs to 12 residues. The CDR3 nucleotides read TGCAGTGCTAGTGGGCAGACCGGGGAGCTGTTTTTT. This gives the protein CSASGQTGELFF.

The CDR3 spells CASRASTNTEAFF. Written as DNA, the CDR3 is TGTGCCAGCAGGGCCAGTACGAACACTGAAGCTTTCTTT. The chain is built from TRBV6-1 and TRBJ1-1, with D hard to call. The ends were cut back, 6 bases at V and 1 base at J, with 9 bases in the middle. Germline loops: CDR1 MNHNS, CDR2 SASEGT. There are 13 residues in the CDR3.

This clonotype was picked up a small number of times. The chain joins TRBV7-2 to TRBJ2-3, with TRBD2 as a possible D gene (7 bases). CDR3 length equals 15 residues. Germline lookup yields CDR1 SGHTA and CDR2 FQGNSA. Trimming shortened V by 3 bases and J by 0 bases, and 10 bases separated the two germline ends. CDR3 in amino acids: CASSFAGASTDTQYF. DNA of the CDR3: TGTGCCAGCAGCTTTGCGGGGGCAAGCACAGATACGCAGTATTTT.

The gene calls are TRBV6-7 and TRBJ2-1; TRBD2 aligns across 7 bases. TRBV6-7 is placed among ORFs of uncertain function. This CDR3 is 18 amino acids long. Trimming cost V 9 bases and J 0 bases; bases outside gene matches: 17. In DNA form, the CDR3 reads TGTGCCAGTCTAAGACCGGGAGGAGAGTTCTACTCCTACAATGAGCAGTTCTTC. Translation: CASLRPGGEFYSYNEQFF.